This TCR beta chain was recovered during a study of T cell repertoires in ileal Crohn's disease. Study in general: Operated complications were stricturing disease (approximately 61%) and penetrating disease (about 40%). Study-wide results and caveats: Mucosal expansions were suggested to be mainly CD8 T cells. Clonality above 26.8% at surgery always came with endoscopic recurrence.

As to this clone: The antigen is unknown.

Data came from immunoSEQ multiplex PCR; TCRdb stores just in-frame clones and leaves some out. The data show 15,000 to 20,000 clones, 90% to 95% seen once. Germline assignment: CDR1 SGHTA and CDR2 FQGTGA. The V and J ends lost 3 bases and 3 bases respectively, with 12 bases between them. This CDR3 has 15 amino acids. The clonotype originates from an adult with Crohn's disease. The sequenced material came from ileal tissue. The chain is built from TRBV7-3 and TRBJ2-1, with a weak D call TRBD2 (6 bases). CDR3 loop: CASSFGTYDYNEQFF. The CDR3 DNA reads TGTGCCAGCAGCTTCGGGACTTACGACTACAATGAGCAGTTCTTC.